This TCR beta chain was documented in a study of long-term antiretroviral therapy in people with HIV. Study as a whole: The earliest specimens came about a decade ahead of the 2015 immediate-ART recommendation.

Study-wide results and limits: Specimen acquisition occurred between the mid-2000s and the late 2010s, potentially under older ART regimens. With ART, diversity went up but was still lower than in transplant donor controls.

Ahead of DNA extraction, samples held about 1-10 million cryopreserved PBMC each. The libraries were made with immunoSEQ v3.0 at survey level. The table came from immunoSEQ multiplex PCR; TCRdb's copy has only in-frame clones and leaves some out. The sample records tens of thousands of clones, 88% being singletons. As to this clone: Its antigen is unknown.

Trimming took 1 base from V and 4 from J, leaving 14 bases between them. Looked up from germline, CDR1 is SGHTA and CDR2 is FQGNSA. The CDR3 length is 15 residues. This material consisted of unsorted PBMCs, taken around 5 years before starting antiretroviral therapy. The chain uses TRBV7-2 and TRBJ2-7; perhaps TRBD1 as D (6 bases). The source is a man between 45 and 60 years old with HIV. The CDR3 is CASSLDRTVIYEQYF. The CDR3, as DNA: TGTGCCAGCAGCTTAGACCGGACAGTAATATACGAGCAGTACTTC.